One sample yielded the 27 T cell receptor beta chains listed below, sequenced in a study of early T cells in non-severe SARS-CoV-2 infection. TCRdb re-analysed the 5' RACE reads in MiXCR, keeping a single row per CDR3 protein. The sample has tens of thousands of distinct CDR3 sequences; less than 15% are singletons. The sample here was whole blood, taken at baseline. The source of these receptors is an adult who was a healthcare worker with PCR-confirmed SARS-CoV-2 infection or an uninfected control (not recorded which).

The chain recombines TRBV11-2 with TRBJ2-6; D possibly matches TRBD1 or TRBD2 (5 bases each). This CDR3 is 17 amino acids long. The V end lost 6 bases, the J end lost 0 bases, and 15 bases lay between the germline ends. Looked up from germline, CDR1 is SGHAT and CDR2 is FQNNGV. The CDR3 reads CASRKPGRLSGANVLTF. CDR3 DNA sequence: TGTGCCAGCAGGAAACCGGGACGTCTCTCTGGGGCCAACGTCCTGACTTTC.

This clonotype was seen a handful of times. The chain is built from TRBV5-1 and TRBJ1-2; tentative D call: TRBD1 (6 bases). The length of the CDR3 is 14 residues. CDR1 and CDR2 (germline): SGHRS, YFSETQ. Trimming pared 4 bases from V and 4 bases from J, leaving 14 bases between. The DNA for the CDR3 is TGCGCCAGCAGCCAAAAGACAGGCGGCTATGGCTACACCTTC. Translating it yields CASSQKTGGYGYTF.

This chain joins TRBV14 and TRBJ2-7, with 8 bases matching TRBD2. V lost 3 bases to trimming and J lost 6 bases; unmatched junction nucleotides: 4. Germline CDR1 reads SGHDN; CDR2 reads FVKESK. There are 13 residues in the CDR3. The CDR3 spells CASSQAGGSEQYF. The CDR3 DNA sequence: TGTGCCAGCAGCCAGGCGGGAGGAAGCGAGCAGTACTTC.

The chain combines TRBV2 with TRBJ1-2; D not certain. The CDR3 contains 13 residues. The ends were cut back, 5 bases at V and 7 bases at J, with 14 bases in the middle. From germline, CDR1 is SNHLY and CDR2 FYNNEI. The DNA of the CDR3 is TGTGCCAGCAGTCGGACTCTCACGGGTGGCTACACCTTC. Translated: CASSRTLTGGYTF.

The V call is TRBV11-2, the J call TRBJ2-1; D is unresolved. The CDR3 is 12 amino acids. The V end lost 5 bases, the J end lost 5 bases, and 7 bases lay between the germline ends. The germline V gene encodes CDR1 SGHAT and CDR2 FQNNGV. CDR3 bases: TGTGCCAGCAGCCCCACAGACAATGAGCAGTTCTTC. Residues: CASSPTDNEQFF.

This clonotype has more than one count but fewer than ten. The chain employs TRBV10-3 and TRBJ2-2; D may be TRBD1 (5 bases). Germline V gene sequence: CDR1 ENHRY, CDR2 SYGVKD. This CDR3 spans 15 amino acids. Trimming left V 2 bases short and J 3 bases short, with 10 bases between. CDR3 region: CAISEDRGDTGELFF. CDR3 bases: TGTGCCATCAGTGAGGACAGAGGCGACACCGGGGAGCTGTTTTTT.

The CDR3 region is CASSQRHPGSPDQPQHF. CDR3 coding DNA: TGCGCCAGCAGCCAAAGACACCCTGGAAGTCCTGATCAGCCCCAGCATTTT. V gene TRBV4-1 combines with J gene TRBJ1-5; D gene uncertain. Trimming left V 2 bases short and J 5 bases short, with 19 bases between. CDR1 MGHRA and CDR2 YSYEKL come from the germline V gene. The CDR3 extends over 17 amino acids.

This chain uses TRBV7-8 with TRBJ2-2, with TRBD2 identical over 8 bases. This CDR3 comprises 16 residues. The junction had 13 bases not matched to a gene; V was cut back by 6 bases and J by 7 bases. The germline V gene has CDR1 SGHVS and CDR2 FQNEAQ. The CDR3 loop reads CASSYPGGGRGGELFF. The CDR3 DNA reads as TGTGCCAGCAGTTATCCGGGCGGGGGGCGAGGCGGGGAGCTGTTTTTT.

The rearrangement joins TRBV12-3 or TRBV12-4 to TRBJ2-7; D possibly matches TRBD1 or TRBD2 (6 bases each). Trimming took 3 bases from V and 3 from J, leaving 18 bases between them. The CDR3 has 16 residues. CDR3 coding DNA: TGTGCCAGCAGTTTGTCCGACTGGGGGGCAGGCTACGAGCAGTACTTC. This codes for CASSLSDWGAGYEQYF.

V and J are TRBV2 and TRBJ1-2, with D tentatively TRBD1 (6 bases). The CDR3 runs to 13 residues. Trimming shortened V by 5 bases and J by 4 bases, and 11 bases separated the two germline ends. Germline V gene lookup returns CDR1 SNHLY and CDR2 FYNNEI. This chain's CDR3 is CASSSGQSYGYTF. CDR3 DNA: TGTGCCAGCAGTTCTGGACAGAGCTATGGCTACACCTTC.

This chain uses TRBV5-4 with TRBJ2-2; 8 bases map to TRBD1. This CDR3 is 16 amino acids long. With V trimmed by 2 bases and J by 1 base, 4 bases remained unmatched. Germline values: CDR1 SGHNT, CDR2 YYREEE (reference sequence). CDR3 sequence reads: CASSFSGTGNTGELFF. The CDR3 DNA sequence: TGTGCCAGCAGCTTCTCCGGGACAGGGAACACCGGGGAGCTGTTTTTT.

The chain couples TRBV18 to TRBJ2-1; D is perhaps TRBD1 (6 bases). CDR1 is KGHSH and CDR2 is LQKENI in the germline V gene. Trimming took 2 bases from V and 6 from J, leaving 17 bases between them. CDR3 length: 16 residues. CDR3 in amino acids: CASSPKTGGYLNEQFF. As DNA, the CDR3 is TGTGCCAGCTCACCAAAGACAGGCGGATATCTCAATGAGCAGTTCTTC.

The rearrangement uses TRBV5-1 and TRBJ2-1; 9 bases are a match to TRBD2. Unmatched junction bases numbered 5, after V lost 0 bases and J lost 4 bases. The CDR3 contains 16 residues. The V gene's germline CDR1 is SGHRS and CDR2 YFSETQ. The DNA for the CDR3 is TGCGCCAGCAGCTTGGGGCTAGCGGGGCCTTACAATGAGCAGTTCTTC. This sequence encodes CASSLGLAGPYNEQFF.

This clonotype has ten or more counts. CDR3: CAWSVGRRYGYTF. CDR3 nucleotide sequence: TGTGCCTGGAGTGTTGGCCGGAGGTATGGCTACACCTTC. The gene calls are TRBV30 and TRBJ1-2; D is uncertain. This CDR3 region has 13 residues. Germline values: CDR1 GTSNPN, CDR2 SVGIG (reference sequence). Trimming shortened V by 0 bases and J by 5 bases, and 10 bases separated the two germline ends.

The chain combines TRBV20-1 with TRBJ2-3, with a tentative D call TRBD2 (6 bases). The CDR3 is 13 residues long. The V and J ends lost 7 bases and 4 bases respectively, with 15 bases between them. Germline V lookup: CDR1 DFQATT, CDR2 SNEGSKA (reference sequence). CDR3 in amino acids: CSGGGNVPDTQYF. The CDR3, as DNA: TGCAGTGGAGGCGGGAATGTGCCAGATACGCAGTATTTT.

This sequence joins TRBV5-6 and TRBJ2-7; D gene uncertain. The germline CDR1 and CDR2 sequences are SGHDT and YYEEEE. The CDR3 runs to 14 residues. Trimming took 0 bases from V and 3 from J, leaving 10 bases between them. DNA for the CDR3: TGTGCCAGCAGCTTGGCCCGTCTTGTCTACGAGCAGTACTTC. Protein: CASSLARLVYEQYF.

There are a few counts of this clonotype. The rearrangement uses TRBV20-1 and TRBJ2-1, with TRBD2 matching 8 bases. Germline V gene data show CDR1 as DFQATT and CDR2 as SNEGSKA (reference sequence). The CDR3 length is 15 residues. V gave up 5 bases and J gave up 0 bases; unmatched junction bases: 6. The CDR3 protein is CSAEVAGSSYNEQFF. The CDR3 coding sequence is TGCAGTGCTGAGGTAGCGGGAAGCTCCTACAATGAGCAGTTCTTC.

The chain couples TRBV28 to TRBJ2-5; 8 bases agree with TRBD1. CDR3 length: 14 residues. CDR1 is MDHEN, CDR2 SYDVKM, per germline. Unmatched junction bases numbered 8, after V lost 6 bases and J lost 5 bases. The CDR3 DNA sequence: TGTGCCAGCAGGTCCCAGGGGGCGGGGGAGACCCAGTACTTC. Translation gives CASRSQGAGETQYF.

This clonotype was recorded at least ten times. V usage is TRBV7-3 and J usage is TRBJ2-4; perhaps D is TRBD1 or TRBD2 (5 bases each). Germline CDR1 is SGHTA and CDR2 is FQGTGA. Deletions cut 1 base from V and 1 base from J, with 11 bases between. The CDR3 is made up of 16 amino acids. The CDR3 reads CASSLKGTAAKNIQYF. CDR3 DNA: TGTGCCAGCAGCTTAAAGGGGACGGCCGCCAAAAACATTCAGTACTTC.

Ten or more counts support this clonotype. The chain carries TRBV20-1 and TRBJ2-5; the match to TRBD2 covers 8 bases. V trimming: 4 bases; J trimming: 6 bases; junction bases outside the gene matches: 7. Per germline, CDR1 DFQATT and CDR2 SNEGSKA (reference sequence). The CDR3 consists of 13 residues. CDR3 in DNA: TGCAGTGCTACCTCAAAGCGGGAGAAGACCCAGTACTTC. Its translation: CSATSKREKTQYF.

This clonotype was seen only a few times. The genes are TRBV20-1 and TRBJ2-7; TRBD2 is a possible D gene (7 bases). The CDR3 runs to 14 residues. Trimming took 6 bases from V and 1 from J, leaving 16 bases between them. Germline loops: CDR1 DFQATT, CDR2 SNEGSKA (reference sequence). The CDR3 protein is CSALGGLSSYEQYF. For the CDR3, the DNA is TGCAGTGCATTGGGGGGGCTTTCTTCCTACGAGCAGTACTTC.

The V gene is TRBV18, the J gene TRBJ2-1, with 8 positions matching TRBD1. The V and J ends lost 4 bases and 5 bases, in that order; junction bases with no gene match: 7. The CDR3 runs 15 residues. The germline V gene has CDR1 KGHSH and CDR2 LQKENI. CDR3 sequence: CASSHPGTGHNEQFF. The CDR3 region has the DNA TGTGCCAGCTCACATCCCGGGACAGGCCACAATGAGCAGTTCTTC.

The chain couples TRBV15 to TRBJ2-5; D is uncertain. The CDR3 length is 15 residues. Germline V gives CDR1 LNHNV, CDR2 YYDKDF (reference sequence). V was clipped by 0 bases and J by 4 bases, with 12 bases between them. The CDR3 reads CATSRESRRVETQYF. CDR3 nucleotide sequence: TGTGCCACCAGCAGAGAGTCTCGGAGAGTAGAGACCCAGTACTTC.

V and J are TRBV25-1 and TRBJ2-7; the match to TRBD2 covers 10 bases. CDR1 is MGHDK and CDR2 is SYGVNS in the germline V gene. The CDR3 contains 15 residues. The ends lost 4 bases at V and 1 base at J; junction bases unmatched: 4. CDR3 in DNA: TGTGCCAGCAGTGTTAGCGGGAGGCTGTCCTACGAGCAGTACTTC. This encodes CASSVSGRLSYEQYF.

This clonotype has just a few counts. The chain is built from TRBV6-1 and TRBJ2-2; D perhaps matches TRBD2 (7 bases). Trimming removed 7 bases from V and 3 bases from J, with 15 bases in between. Looked up from germline, CDR1 is MNHNS and CDR2 is SASEGT. The CDR3 covers 15 residues. CDR3 amino acids: CASTWGLADTGELFF. CDR3 DNA: TGTGCCAGCACGTGGGGGCTAGCGGACACCGGGGAGCTGTTTTTT.

At least ten counts were recorded for this clonotype. The chain recombines TRBV5-1 with TRBJ1-1, with no clear D. Germline V CDR1 and CDR2: SGHRS, YFSETQ. This CDR3 is 16 amino acids long. Trimming left V 4 bases short and J 0 bases short, with 16 bases between. CDR3 sequence reads: CASSPSVIVLNTEAFF. CDR3 DNA sequence: TGCGCCAGCAGCCCGTCAGTGATTGTCTTGAACACTGAAGCTTTCTTT.

This clonotype has at least ten counts. The rearrangement links TRBV4-1 to TRBJ2-1; D gene uncertain. The CDR3 loop spans 15 amino acids. From germline, CDR1 is MGHRA and CDR2 YSYEKL. V lost 4 bases and J 0 bases, leaving 10 bases between the germline ends. CDR3 residues: CASSPNPSSYNEQFF. The CDR3 DNA reads as TGCGCCAGCAGCCCAAACCCTAGCTCCTACAATGAGCAGTTCTTC.